The present T cell receptor beta chain was sequenced within a study of blood T cell repertoires in COVID-19. The germline V and J ends were trimmed by 5 bases and 5 bases, with 8 bases remaining between them. Germline CDR1 and CDR2: SGHTA and FQGNSA. The CDR3 extends over 12 amino acids. This table comes from immunoSEQ multiplex PCR, and its TCRdb copy is limited to in-frame clones, with some not included. The table has 200,000 to 250,000 clones, approximately 83% seen once. The table lists this clone with a few counts. This sequence was found in a woman aged 55-70 years with acute or convalescent COVID-19. The gene calls are TRBV7-2 and TRBJ2-3; D gene unclear. Sequenced input: peripheral blood. CDR3 sequence (DNA): TGTGCCAGCAGCCAAGAGGTAGATACGCAGTATTTT. Translating it yields CASSQEVDTQYF.